This TCR beta chain was retrieved from a study of Tregs in tolerant kidney transplant recipients. The CDR3 is made up of 15 amino acids. With V trimmed by 7 bases and J by 4 bases, 10 bases remained unmatched. Germline V gene sequence: CDR1 SGHKS, CDR2 YYEKEE (reference sequence). An overnight rest at 37°C with around 200 IU/ml IL-2 preceded regulatory T cell sorting from thawed PBMCs. Measured with immunoSEQ multiplex PCR; TCRdb has only the in-frame clones, and not every one. This sample carries around 85,000 clones, less than 95% of them seen once, and the ten largest clones take approximately 0.3%.

This chain connects TRBV5-5 to TRBJ2-2, with TRBD2 matching over 7 bases. This sample comprised Tregs from blood, obtained before the transplant. This TCR was recovered from a human donor who received a combined kidney and bone marrow transplant. The CDR3 is CASALGSGRTGELFF. The CDR3 DNA reads TGTGCCAGCGCACTGGGTAGCGGGCGCACCGGGGAGCTGTTTTTT.